Listed below are T cell receptor beta chains from one sample, sequenced in a study of blood T cell repertoires in COVID-19. TCRdb's table, derived via immunoSEQ multiplex PCR, lists solely in-frame clones and lacks some. The sample shows 450,000 or so clones, 80% to 90% of them seen only once. Sequencing was done on a sample of peripheral blood. All receptors come from a man between 18 and 35 years old with COVID-19, enrolled during active disease. Each CDR3 is given with its conserved first and last residue. A D gene is named only where the DNA matches it firmly. Clone size is given for some rows only: seen once, a few or many times, or a class if the clone is expanded.

D: TRBD1; length: 18; size: NA; V: TRBV30; J: TRBJ2-5; CDR3: CAWSVWGLGQGARETQYF; DNA: TGTGCCTGGAGTGTTTGGGGGTTGGGACAGGGGGCGCGGGAGACCCAGTACTTC
D: NA; length: 18; size: NA; V: TRBV21-1; J: TRBJ2-7; CDR3: CASSKVVLAGVISYEQYF; DNA: TGTGCCAGCAGCAAAGTGGTCCTAGCGGGAGTGATCTCCTACGAGCAGTACTTC
D: NA; length: 13; size: NA; V: TRBV11-3; J: TRBJ1-2; CDR3: CASSWGAGNGYTF; DNA: TGTGCCAGCAGCTGGGGCGCGGGGAATGGCTACACCTTC
D: NA; length: 12; size: NA; V: TRBV7-9; J: TRBJ2-7; CDR3: CASSPISYEQYF; DNA: TGTGCCAGCAGCCCCATCTCCTACGAGCAGTACTTC
D: TRBD1; length: 15; size: NA; V: TRBV3-1/TRBV3-2; J: TRBJ1-4; CDR3: CASSPSGTGDEKLFF; DNA: TGTGCCAGCAGCCCCAGTGGGACAGGAGATGAAAAACTGTTTTTT
D: NA; length: 16; size: NA; V: TRBV7-9; J: TRBJ2-3; CDR3: CASTIWRGPSTDTQYF; DNA: TGTGCCAGCACCATTTGGCGGGGGCCAAGCACAGATACGCAGTATTTT
D: TRBD2; length: 15; size: NA; V: TRBV7-2; J: TRBJ2-7; CDR3: CASSSAGATSYEQYF; DNA: TGTGCCAGCAGCTCAGCGGGAGCCACTTCCTACGAGCAGTACTTC
D: TRBD2; length: 15; size: NA; V: TRBV2; J: TRBJ2-1; CDR3: CASSEGSGRAWEQFF; DNA: TGTGCCAGCAGTGAGGGTAGCGGGAGGGCGTGGGAGCAGTTCTTC
D: TRBD1; length: 17; size: once; V: TRBV12-5; J: TRBJ1-6; CDR3: CASGLPTTGTGFSPLHF; DNA: TGTGCTAGTGGTTTGCCAACCACCGGGACAGGGTTTTCACCCCTCCACTTT
D: TRBD1; length: 15; size: NA; V: TRBV15; J: TRBJ2-3; CDR3: CATSRRTGYTDTQYF; DNA: TGTGCCACCAGCAGGAGGACAGGATACACAGATACGCAGTATTTT
D: TRBD2; length: 17; size: NA; V: TRBV2; J: TRBJ2-7; CDR3: CASKTISGRASPYEQYF; DNA: TGTGCCAGCAAAACTATAAGCGGGAGGGCTTCACCCTACGAGCAGTACTTC
D: NA; length: 13; size: NA; V: TRBV6-6; J: TRBJ1-5; CDR3: CASSYPRDQPQHF; DNA: TGTGCCAGCAGTTACCCTCGCGATCAGCCCCAGCATTTT
D: NA; length: 12; size: once; V: TRBV6-5; J: TRBJ2-2; CDR3: CASSYPGGELFF; DNA: TGTGCCAGCAGTTATCCGGGGGGGGAGCTGTTTTTT
D: NA; length: 13; size: NA; V: TRBV6-5; J: TRBJ1-5; CDR3: CASNTGANQPQHF; DNA: TGTGCCAGTAATACAGGAGCTAATCAGCCCCAGCATTTT
D: NA; length: 16; size: NA; V: TRBV7-8; J: TRBJ1-3; CDR3: CASSRGGPITGNTIYF; DNA: TGTGCCAGCAGCCGGGGAGGCCCTATAACTGGAAACACCATATATTTT
D: NA; length: 14; size: NA; V: TRBV27; J: TRBJ2-3; CDR3: CASSFGGGTDTQYF; DNA: TGTGCCAGCAGTTTTGGAGGGGGCACAGATACGCAGTATTTT
D: TRBD1; length: 14; size: NA; V: TRBV27; J: TRBJ2-3; CDR3: CASSTGQGTDTQYF; DNA: TGTGCCAGCAGTACTGGACAGGGGACAGATACGCAGTATTTT
D: NA; length: 14; size: once; V: TRBV7-9; J: TRBJ1-2; CDR3: CASSLTGPTVDYTF; DNA: TGTGCCAGCAGCTTAACAGGGCCGACGGTTGACTACACCTTC
D: TRBD1; length: 12; size: NA; V: TRBV6-5; J: TRBJ1-4; CDR3: CAAGGAGEKLFF; DNA: TGTGCCGCAGGGGGCGCGGGTGAAAAACTGTTTTTT
D: NA; length: 16; size: NA; V: TRBV12-5; J: TRBJ2-5; CDR3: CASGLGRFSGKETQYF; DNA: TGTGCTAGTGGTTTGGGTCGGTTTAGCGGAAAAGAGACCCAGTACTTC
D: NA; length: 13; size: NA; V: TRBV5-1; J: TRBJ2-7; CDR3: CASSSTGYYEQYF; DNA: TGCGCCAGCAGCTCGACAGGCTACTACGAGCAGTACTTC
D: TRBD2; length: 14; size: once; V: TRBV20-1; J: TRBJ2-1; CDR3: CSASGVSGRVEQFF; DNA: TGCAGTGCTAGTGGTGTTAGCGGGAGGGTTGAGCAGTTCTTC
D: TRBD2; length: 17; size: NA; V: TRBV7-6; J: TRBJ2-2; CDR3: CASSLELAGGNTGELFF; DNA: TGTGCCAGCAGCTTAGAGCTAGCGGGGGGGAACACCGGGGAGCTGTTTTTT
D: NA; length: 14; size: NA; V: TRBV3-1/TRBV3-2; J: TRBJ2-3; CDR3: CASSPLLREDTQYF; DNA: TGTGCCAGCAGCCCCTTACTACGGGAAGATACGCAGTATTTT
D: TRBD2; length: 15; size: NA; V: TRBV2; J: TRBJ2-3; CDR3: CASRKAGGGIDTQYF; DNA: TGTGCCAGCAGGAAAGCGGGAGGGGGCATAGATACGCAGTATTTT
D: NA; length: 15; size: once; V: TRBV3-1/TRBV3-2; J: TRBJ2-7; CDR3: CASSHAFENLYEQYF; DNA: TGTGCCAGCAGCCACGCTTTTGAGAACCTCTACGAGCAGTACTTC
D: TRBD1; length: 14; size: NA; V: TRBV2; J: TRBJ1-2; CDR3: CANAYRTGGNGYTF; DNA: TGTGCCAACGCGTACCGGACAGGGGGAAATGGCTACACCTTC
D: NA; length: 14; size: few; V: TRBV10-1; J: TRBJ1-4; CDR3: CASSELSLGGKLFF; DNA: TGCGCCAGCAGTGAGTTGAGCCTTGGCGGAAAACTGTTTTTT
D: NA; length: 13; size: NA; V: TRBV3-1/TRBV3-2; J: TRBJ2-1; CDR3: CASSQEVRRGLFF; DNA: TGTGCCAGCAGCCAGGAAGTTAGGAGGGGGCTTTTCTTC
D: TRBD2; length: 13; size: NA; V: TRBV7-8; J: TRBJ2-3; CDR3: CASSSGTSGLQYF; DNA: TGTGCCAGCAGCTCCGGGACTAGCGGGCTGCAGTATTTT
D: NA; length: 16; size: NA; V: TRBV19; J: TRBJ2-2; CDR3: CASSIFSGVYAGELFF; DNA: TGTGCCAGTAGTATTTTCTCGGGAGTCTACGCCGGGGAGCTGTTTTTT
D: TRBD2; length: 16; size: NA; V: TRBV18; J: TRBJ2-3; CDR3: CASEAGTSGSTDTQYF; DNA: TGTGCCAGCGAGGCCGGGACTAGCGGGAGCACAGATACGCAGTATTTT
D: TRBD2; length: 16; size: NA; V: TRBV5-5; J: TRBJ2-7; CDR3: CASSSSSGSLSYEQYF; DNA: TGTGCCAGCAGCTCCTCTAGCGGGAGTCTCTCCTACGAGCAGTACTTC
D: TRBD1; length: 16; size: NA; V: TRBV24-1; J: TRBJ2-2; CDR3: CATSDPGQANTGELFF; DNA: TGTGCCACCAGTGATCCCGGACAGGCCAACACCGGGGAGCTGTTTTTT
D: TRBD1; length: 14; size: NA; V: TRBV19; J: TRBJ1-6; CDR3: CASSETGADSPLHF; DNA: TGTGCCAGTAGCGAGACAGGGGCTGATTCACCCCTCCACTTT
D: NA; length: 12; size: NA; V: TRBV7-6; J: TRBJ2-1; CDR3: CASSLSAGEQFF; DNA: TGTGCCAGCAGCTTATCGGCGGGTGAGCAGTTCTTC
D: NA; length: 13; size: NA; V: TRBV4-1; J: TRBJ1-1; CDR3: CASSQEWRPEAFF; DNA: TGCGCCAGCAGCCAAGAGTGGAGACCTGAAGCTTTCTTT
D: NA; length: 13; size: NA; V: TRBV18; J: TRBJ1-2; CDR3: CASSVAGFRGYTF; DNA: TGTGCCAGCTCCGTAGCGGGCTTCAGAGGCTACACCTTC
D: NA; length: 15; size: NA; V: TRBV6-5; J: TRBJ2-1; CDR3: CASIGGIGITNEQFF; DNA: TGTGCCAGCATCGGAGGGATAGGGATCACCAATGAGCAGTTCTTC
D: NA; length: 13; size: NA; V: TRBV12-3/TRBV12-4; J: TRBJ2-7; CDR3: CASSLAGAYEQYF; DNA: TGTGCCAGCAGTTTAGCCGGAGCCTACGAGCAGTACTTC
D: NA; length: 15; size: NA; V: TRBV4-2; J: TRBJ2-7; CDR3: CASSQDAGASYEQYF; DNA: TGTGCCAGCAGCCAAGACGCTGGGGCCTCCTACGAGCAGTACTTC
D: NA; length: 14; size: few; V: TRBV2; J: TRBJ2-3; CDR3: CASNRDLVSDTQYF; DNA: TGTGCCAGCAACCGGGATCTGGTATCAGATACGCAGTATTTT
D: NA; length: 14; size: NA; V: TRBV7-9; J: TRBJ1-2; CDR3: CASSLTQTDYGYTF; DNA: TGTGCCAGCAGCCTAACTCAGACTGACTATGGCTACACCTTC
D: NA; length: 15; size: NA; V: TRBV5-5; J: TRBJ2-1; CDR3: CASSPGGGSGNEQFF; DNA: TGTGCCAGCAGCCCAGGAGGAGGGTCGGGCAATGAGCAGTTCTTC
D: NA; length: 12; size: once; V: TRBV19; J: TRBJ2-5; CDR3: CASSITQETQYF; DNA: TGTGCCAGTAGTATAACTCAAGAGACCCAGTACTTC
D: NA; length: 15; size: NA; V: TRBV27; J: TRBJ1-6; CDR3: CASSLTGTYNSPLHF; DNA: TGTGCCAGCAGTTTAACGGGGACCTATAATTCACCCCTCCACTTT
D: NA; length: 14; size: NA; V: TRBV7-9; J: TRBJ2-7; CDR3: CASSLVLRSYEQYF; DNA: TGTGCCAGCAGCTTAGTTTTGCGGTCCTACGAGCAGTACTTC
D: TRBD1; length: 15; size: once; V: TRBV9; J: TRBJ2-3; CDR3: CASSFGQVSTDTQYF; DNA: TGTGCCAGCAGCTTCGGACAGGTTAGCACAGATACGCAGTATTTT
D: NA; length: 15; size: NA; V: TRBV4-1; J: TRBJ2-5; CDR3: CASSQDFVRQETQYF; DNA: TGCGCCAGCAGCCAAGACTTCGTCCGCCAAGAGACCCAGTACTTC
D: NA; length: 14; size: NA; V: TRBV7-9; J: TRBJ1-1; CDR3: CASSLEAGNTEAFF; DNA: TGTGCCAGCAGCTTAGAAGCAGGGAACACTGAAGCTTTCTTT
D: NA; length: 13; size: NA; V: TRBV2; J: TRBJ1-5; CDR3: CASSDGGHQPQHF; DNA: TGTGCCAGCAGTGACGGGGGTCATCAGCCCCAGCATTTT
D: TRBD2; length: 16; size: NA; V: TRBV18; J: TRBJ2-2; CDR3: CASSPLTSGSTGELFF; DNA: TGTGCCAGCTCACCACTTACTAGCGGGAGCACCGGGGAGCTGTTTTTT
D: NA; length: 14; size: NA; V: TRBV2; J: TRBJ1-4; CDR3: CASQGAVDNEKLFF; DNA: TGTGCCAGCCAAGGGGCAGTTGATAATGAAAAACTGTTTTTT
D: TRBD2; length: 15; size: NA; V: TRBV5-4; J: TRBJ2-3; CDR3: CASSLDSGAEDTQYF; DNA: TGTGCCAGCAGCTTGGATAGCGGGGCGGAAGATACGCAGTATTTT
D: NA; length: 17; size: NA; V: TRBV4-1; J: TRBJ2-2; CDR3: CASSLKRWDWNTGELFF; DNA: TGCGCCAGCAGCCTCAAAAGATGGGACTGGAACACCGGGGAGCTGTTTTTT
D: TRBD1; length: 14; size: NA; V: TRBV30; J: TRBJ2-1; CDR3: CAWSVGTAYNEQFF; DNA: TGTGCCTGGAGTGTCGGGACAGCCTACAATGAGCAGTTCTTC
D: TRBD1; length: 13; size: once; V: TRBV11-3; J: TRBJ2-1; CDR3: CASSGKDRAEQFF; DNA: TGTGCCAGCAGCGGGAAGGACAGGGCTGAGCAGTTCTTC
D: TRBD1; length: 14; size: NA; V: TRBV19; J: TRBJ1-6; CDR3: CASRSGQGNSPLHF; DNA: TGTGCCAGTAGGTCCGGACAGGGGAATTCACCCCTCCACTTT